A single sample is the source of the 23 T cell receptor beta chains below, sequenced in a study of regulatory T cells in long-lasting Graves disease. Time point here: newly diagnosed GD, antithyroid drugs for less than 3 months. There was RNA extracted from PBMCs, and the TCR library was made from it. Building the TCR beta libraries relied on iRepertoire HTBI primers, and CDR3 regions underwent Arm-PCR. TCRdb reanalysed the multiplex PCR reads using MiXCR and keeps one entry per CDR3 protein. The repertoire holds approximately 390,000 distinct CDR3 sequences, with under 20% as singletons. Another study also made use of these data, one on T cells in Graves' hyperthyroidism and ophthalmopathy.

The specimen comprised peripheral blood mononuclear cells (PBMCs), sampled at new diagnosis, from a patient treated with antithyroid drugs. The receptor set was obtained from a woman in her late teens or twenties with Graves disease.

This clonotype was found many times. DNA of the CDR3: TGTGCCAGCAGTCAAACAGAGACCAATGAGCAGTTCTTC. This sequence encodes CASSQTETNEQFF. V is TRBV6-2 or TRBV6-3 and J is TRBJ2-1; no firm D call. This CDR3 has 13 amino acids. V was pared by 5 bases and J by 6 bases, with 11 bases between. Germline CDR1 and CDR2: MNHEY and SVGEGT.

This clonotype was seen a few times. The chain couples TRBV25-1 to TRBJ2-3, with TRBD1 as a possible D gene (6 bases). V shed 6 bases and J shed 0 bases, with 16 bases lying between them. The CDR3 is 16 residues long. Germline V gene lookup returns CDR1 MGHDK and CDR2 SYGVNS. DNA for the CDR3: TGTGCCAGCAGCCTAGGGACACTCCTTAGCACAGATACGCAGTATTTT. Protein product: CASSLGTLLSTDTQYF. The entire variable domain, with the rest obtained from reference TRBV25-1 and TRBJ2-3, is as follows: EADIYQTPRYLVIGTGKKITLECSQTMGHDKMYWYQQDPGMELHLIHYSYGVNSTEKGDLSSESTVSRIRTEHFPLTLESARPSHTSQYLCASSLGTLLSTDTQYFGPGTRLTVL.

This clonotype was picked up a small number of times. The V call is TRBV28, the J call TRBJ1-5; TRBD1 might be the D (5 bases). This CDR3 comprises 14 residues. V lost 8 bases, J lost 0 bases, and 11 bases lay in between. Per the germline V gene, CDR1 is MDHEN and CDR2 is SYDVKM. The DNA of the CDR3 is TGTGCCAGCGGACATCCGATTAGCAATCAGCCCCAGCATTTT. This encodes CASGHPISNQPQHF.

The table lists this clonotype with many counts. The chain employs TRBV5-1 and TRBJ1-1; 8 bases match TRBD1. Germline V gene sequence: CDR1 SGHRS, CDR2 YFSETQ. The CDR3 covers 13 residues. V was clipped by 3 bases and J by 6 bases; unmatched bases: 4. The CDR3 is CASSSTGAPEAFF. Here the CDR3 DNA reads TGCGCCAGCAGCTCGACAGGGGCCCCTGAAGCTTTCTTT. The full variable domain, in which reference TRBV5-1 and TRBJ1-1 provide the parts outside the CDR3, is KAGVTQTPRYLIKTRGQQVTLSCSPISGHRSVSWYQQTPGQGLQFLFEYFSETQRNKGNFPGRFSGRQFSNSRSEMNVSTLELGDSALYLCASSSTGAPEAFFGQGTRLTVV.

In regard to this clonotype: The junction and the germline gene differ at one end; a read error may be behind it. This chain connects TRBV6-8 to TRBJ2-7; no firm D call. The CDR3 consists of 14 residues. The germline V gene encodes CDR1 MNHGY and CDR2 SAAAGT. The CDR3 reads CASRLSLSSYGQYF. The CDR3 DNA reads TGTGCCAGCAGATTGTCTTTAAGCTCCTACGGGCAGTACTTC.

The rearrangement links TRBV29-1 to TRBJ2-1, with D uncertain. The germline V and J ends were trimmed by 8 bases and 5 bases, with 16 bases remaining between them. The germline V gene encodes CDR1 SQVTM and CDR2 ANQGSEA. This CDR3 has 13 residues. The CDR3 DNA is TGCAGCCTGTCTGAGGCTTTCGACAATGAGCAGTTCTTC. It codes for CSLSEAFDNEQFF.

The genes are TRBV19 and TRBJ1-1; D call uncertain. Looked up from germline, CDR1 is LNHDA and CDR2 is SQIVND (reference sequence). CDR3 length equals 13 residues. The V and J ends lost 7 bases and 5 bases respectively, with 14 bases between them. The CDR3 is CASTKTMGTEAFF. DNA of the CDR3: TGTGCCAGTACGAAAACAATGGGTACTGAAGCTTTCTTT.

This clonotype was counted ten times or more. This chain uses TRBV2 with TRBJ1-1; D unresolved. This CDR3 contains 16 residues. Germline-derived CDR1 and CDR2 are SNHLY and FYNNEI. V was cut by 8 bases and J by 2 bases, with 21 bases left in between. DNA of the CDR3: TGTGCCAGCGGCTTTGGTATGCGAGCGATTAACACTGAAGCTTTCTTT. This codes for CASGFGMRAINTEAFF.

This clonotype was seen ten or more times. This chain links TRBV28 with TRBJ1-5; possibly TRBD1 for D (5 bases). Germline CDR1 and CDR2: MDHEN and SYDVKM. The CDR3 has 13 amino acids. V was clipped by 4 bases and J by 1 base, with 5 bases between them. The CDR3 protein is CASSYRSNQPQHF. DNA of the CDR3: TGTGCCAGCAGTTACAGGAGCAATCAGCCCCAGCATTTT. The full variable domain, completed using reference TRBV28 and TRBJ1-5, is DVKVTQSSRYLVKRTGEKVFLECVQDMDHENMFWYRQDPGLGLRLIYFSYDVKMKEKGDIPEGYSVSREKKERFSLILESASTNQTSMYLCASSYRSNQPQHFGDGTRLSIL.

The chain employs TRBV2 and TRBJ2-5; TRBD1 or TRBD2 may be the D gene (6 bases each). The CDR3 is 12 amino acids. Trimming took 7 bases from V and 5 from J, leaving 11 bases between them. Germline CDR1 and CDR2: SNHLY and FYNNEI. This CDR3 is CASTIGGETQYF. The CDR3 DNA is TGTGCCAGCACGATAGGGGGGGAGACCCAGTACTTC.

The V and J genes are TRBV7-2 and TRBJ1-5; 8 nucleotides match TRBD1. CDR1 SGHTA and CDR2 FQGNSA come from the germline V gene. CDR3 length equals 15 residues. After removal of 5 bases from V and 3 bases from J, the junction contained 6 bases not matched to a gene. For the CDR3, the DNA is TGTGCCAGCAGCCTGGGACAGGTTGACAATCAGCCCCAGCATTTT. As protein: CASSLGQVDNQPQHF.

This clonotype was observed at least ten times. The chain is built from TRBV28 and TRBJ1-4; 7 bases map to TRBD1. This CDR3 region has 13 residues. V shed 7 bases, J shed 5 bases, and the junction held 4 bases outside the gene matches. CDR1 is MDHEN and CDR2 is SYDVKM in the germline V gene. DNA for the CDR3: TGTGCCAGCATGGAGGGGGCCAATGAAAAACTGTTTTTT. It encodes CASMEGANEKLFF.

This clonotype was seen many times. The chain employs TRBV12-3 or TRBV12-4 and TRBJ2-3; no clear D gene. The ends were cut back, 6 bases at V and 4 bases at J, with 8 bases in the middle. The CDR3 is made up of 12 amino acids. Here the CDR3 reads CASSHKPDTQYF. The CDR3 coding sequence is TGTGCCAGCAGCCACAAGCCAGATACGCAGTATTTT.

Ten or more counts support this clonotype. This chain links TRBV6-2 or TRBV6-3 with TRBJ2-7; TRBD2 matches 14 bases. The CDR3 is 16 amino acids. V lost 2 bases and J lost 7; bases outside the gene matches: 7. Looked up from germline, CDR1 is MNHEY and CDR2 is SVGEGT. The CDR3 DNA is TGTGCCAGCAGTTACGGTGGACTAGCGGGAGGTTGGGAGCAGTACTTC. Translating gives CASSYGGLAGGWEQYF.

As concerns this clonotype: A read error may explain this, as a much larger clone is one base away. The chain recombines TRBV6-2 or TRBV6-3 with TRBJ2-7; tentative D call: TRBD2 (5 bases). Germline V gene lookup returns CDR1 MNHEY and CDR2 SVGEGT. The CDR3 is made up of 15 amino acids. This CDR3 is CASGYSTLVSYEQYF. CDR3 DNA: TGTGCCAGCGGTTACTCGACACTAGTGTCCTACGAGCAGTACTTC.

This clonotype has at least ten counts. This chain links TRBV7-9 with TRBJ2-1, with D unclear. From germline, CDR1 is SEHNR and CDR2 FQNEAQ (reference sequence). CDR3 length: 12 residues. V shed 1 base and J shed 6 bases, with 4 bases lying between them. CDR3: CASSLGFNEQFF. CDR3 nucleotide sequence: TGTGCCAGCAGCTTAGGGTTCAATGAGCAGTTCTTC. Full variable domain (missing parts from reference TRBV7-9 and TRBJ2-1): DTGVSQNPRHKITKRGQNVTFRCDPISEHNRLYWYRQTLGQGPEFLTYFQNEAQLEKSRLLSDRFSAERPKGSFSTLEIQRTEQGDSAMYLCASSLGFNEQFFGPGTRLTVL.

This clonotype was detected only a few times. The chain links TRBV20-1 to TRBJ2-4; TRBD2 matches 8 bases. Trimming at V came to 4 bases and at J to 4 bases, leaving 6 bases not matched to a gene. The CDR3 runs 14 residues. Per germline, CDR1 DFQATT and CDR2 SNEGSKA (reference sequence). CDR3 in DNA: TGCAGTGCTAAGGGGACTAGGGGGAAAAACATTCAGTACTTC. Translated, it gives CSAKGTRGKNIQYF.

This clonotype was recorded many times. V and J are TRBV7-2 and TRBJ2-5; possibly TRBD1 for D (6 bases). Looked up from germline, CDR1 is SGHTA and CDR2 is FQGNSA. The CDR3 length is 15 residues. Trimming shortened V by 5 bases and J by 0 bases, and 13 bases separated the two germline ends. CDR3 region: CASSDPGTNQETQYF. CDR3 DNA sequence: TGTGCCAGCAGCGATCCCGGGACAAACCAAGAGACCCAGTACTTC.

This clonotype showed up just a few times. The V and J genes are TRBV3-1 and TRBJ2-2; 12 bases agree with TRBD1. The CDR3 extends over 19 amino acids. With 2 bases clipped from V and 4 bases from J, the junction kept 11 bases outside the gene matches. Germline CDR1 and CDR2: LGHDT and YNNKEL (reference sequence). CDR3 nucleotide sequence: TGTGCCAGCAGCCAAAGATTAAGGGGGACAGGGGGCATCACCGGGGAGCTGTTTTTT. Translated, it gives CASSQRLRGTGGITGELFF.

This clonotype was seen repeatedly, ten times or more. The gene calls are TRBV6-1 and TRBJ1-1; D ambiguous. Trimming took 4 bases from V and 1 from J, leaving 13 bases between them. This CDR3 region has 15 residues. Germline V gives CDR1 MNHNS, CDR2 SASEGT. The CDR3 region is CASSGREAGNTEAFF. In nucleotides, the CDR3 is TGTGCCAGCAGTGGAAGGGAAGCAGGGAACACTGAAGCTTTCTTT.

Ten or more counts support this clonotype. The chain employs TRBV5-4 and TRBJ2-2; the match to TRBD1 covers 8 bases. Germline CDR1 reads SGHNT; CDR2 reads YYREEE (reference sequence). Trimming cost V 5 bases and J 1 base; bases outside gene matches: 7. The CDR3 is 16 amino acids. CDR3: CASRSNRGMNTGELFF. The DNA for the CDR3 is TGTGCCAGCAGGTCTAACAGGGGGATGAACACCGGGGAGCTGTTTTTT.

The CDR3 DNA follows: TGTGCCAGCAGTGAAGCCGGCGGGACTTTGCCAGATACGCAGTATTTT. Encoded protein: CASSEAGGTLPDTQYF. The chain recombines TRBV6-2 or TRBV6-3 with TRBJ2-3, with D perhaps matching TRBD2 (6 bases). The CDR3 runs to 16 residues. CDR1 and CDR2 from the germline V gene are MNHEY and SVGEGT. V shed 5 bases and J shed 4 bases, with 19 bases lying between them.

Many counts were recorded for this clonotype. The V call is TRBV5-1, the J call TRBJ2-1, with D perhaps TRBD2 (6 bases). The CDR3 is 14 amino acids. In germline, CDR1 is SGHRS, CDR2 YFSETQ. V was cut by 4 bases and J by 13 bases, with 21 bases left in between. The CDR3 DNA reads TGCGCCAGCAGCGGGGAGGAGGCATCGCCCCTTCAGTTCTTC. This translates into CASSGEEASPLQFF.